One and the same sample provided the 27 T cell receptor beta chains below, sequenced in a study of T-cell reconstitution after alpha-beta-depleted transplantation in children. Library preparation (for TCRbeta) was performed with unique molecular identifiers. Via MiXCR, TCRdb re-called the PCR reads, giving one row per CDR3 protein. Here the sample spans about 250,000 distinct CDR3 sequences, under 30% being singletons. The sample in question was PBMCs, mostly from graft donor cells, obtained 360 days after TCRalphabeta/CD19-depleted stem cell transplant. The origin of the receptors is a female patient between 2 and 10 years old who had a stem cell transplant for congenital amegakaryocytic thrombocytopenia, so the T cells may come from the graft donor.

This clonotype came up a few times. V is TRBV5-1 and J is TRBJ2-3; a weak D match, TRBD2 (5 bases). Germline V gene data show CDR1 as SGHRS and CDR2 as YFSETQ. The CDR3 spans 17 residues. The V and J ends lost 0 bases and 6 bases respectively, with 20 bases between them. CDR3: CASSLESGTNFGDTQYF. The CDR3 nucleotides are TGCGCCAGCAGCTTGGAGAGCGGAACGAACTTCGGCGATACGCAGTATTTT. Full variable domain (remainder filled in from reference TRBV5-1 and TRBJ2-3): KAGVTQTPRYLIKTRGQQVTLSCSPISGHRSVSWYQQTPGQGLQFLFEYFSETQRNKGNFPGRFSGRQFSNSRSEMNVSTLELGDSALYLCASSLESGTNFGDTQYFGPGTRLTVL.

The V and J genes are TRBV4-1 and TRBJ2-7; D possibly corresponds to TRBD1 (5 bases). From germline, CDR1 is MGHRA and CDR2 YSYEKL. Trimming removed 1 base at V and 3 bases at J, with 10 bases between. This CDR3 comprises 14 residues. CDR3 nucleotide sequence: TGCGCCAGCAGCCAAGCTAGGGGCGGCTACGAGCAGTACTTC. The encoded protein is CASSQARGGYEQYF.

This rearrangement joins TRBV20-1 to TRBJ2-5, with 8 nucleotides matching TRBD2. CDR3 length equals 14 residues. Trimming cost V 3 bases and J 4 bases; bases outside gene matches: 7. CDR1 and CDR2 (germline): DFQATT, SNEGSKA (reference sequence). In nucleotides, the CDR3 is TGCAGTGCTAGTAAGGTAGCGGGGTTAGAGACCCAGTACTTC. This encodes CSASKVAGLETQYF.

This clonotype was picked up a small number of times. The gene calls are TRBV20-1 and TRBJ2-1; TRBD1 might be the D (5 bases). The CDR3 is 17 residues long. From germline, CDR1 is DFQATT and CDR2 SNEGSKA (reference sequence). Deletions cut 3 bases from V and 0 bases from J, with 18 bases between. For the CDR3, the DNA is TGCAGTGCTAGTCCGATTATTGGGGCGAGCTCCTACAATGAGCAGTTCTTC. Encoded protein: CSASPIIGASSYNEQFF.

The J gene is TRBJ1-3, the V gene TRBV7-8; D gene unclear. This CDR3 is 14 amino acids long. Trimming took 5 bases from V and 4 from J, leaving 12 bases between them. Germline CDR1 reads SGHVS; CDR2 reads FQNEAQ. CDR3 protein: CASSPNPLGNTIYF. For the CDR3, the DNA is TGTGCCAGCAGCCCCAATCCACTAGGAAACACCATATATTTT.

This rearrangement joins TRBV25-1 to TRBJ1-4, with D unclear. V lost 1 base and J lost 10, with 7 bases in between. The CDR3 sequence is 12 residues long. Germline lookup yields CDR1 MGHDK and CDR2 SYGVNS. The CDR3 loop is CASSEWEGKLFF. CDR3 nucleotide sequence: TGTGCCAGCAGTGAATGGGAGGGAAAACTGTTTTTT. The full variable domain, with the rest looked up from reference TRBV25-1 and TRBJ1-4, is EADIYQTPRYLVIGTGKKITLECSQTMGHDKMYWYQQDPGMELHLIHYSYGVNSTEKGDLSSESTVSRIRTEHFPLTLESARPSHTSQYLCASSEWEGKLFFGSGTQLSVL.

The rearrangement uses TRBV7-2 and TRBJ2-3, with D tentatively TRBD1 or TRBD2 (6 bases each). The V end was cut by 1 base, the J end by 6 bases, with 11 bases between. CDR1 and CDR2 (germline): SGHTA, FQGNSA. The CDR3 consists of 14 residues. This CDR3 is CASSLGGGSDTQYF. Here the CDR3 DNA reads TGTGCCAGCAGCTTAGGAGGGGGGTCGGATACGCAGTATTTT.

This clonotype was counted between two and nine times. The genes are TRBV4-1 and TRBJ2-3, with D perhaps matching TRBD2 (6 bases). Germline V gene data show CDR1 as MGHRA and CDR2 as YSYEKL. V was shortened by 2 bases and J by 3 bases, with 15 bases between the two germline ends. The CDR3 extends over 16 amino acids. The CDR3 reads CASSQKHGRGTDTQYF. For the CDR3, the DNA is TGCGCCAGCAGCCAAAAACACGGGCGGGGAACAGATACGCAGTATTTT.

V and J are TRBV7-9 and TRBJ1-5; D ambiguous. This CDR3 contains 13 residues. The germline CDR1 and CDR2 sequences are SEHNR and FQNEAQ (reference sequence). V was shortened by 5 bases and J by 7 bases, with 12 bases between the two germline ends. The chain's CDR3 is CASSAVGGQPQHF. DNA for the CDR3: TGTGCCAGCAGCGCCGTCGGAGGGCAGCCCCAGCATTTT.

This chain links TRBV5-1 with TRBJ2-1; 7 nucleotides align to TRBD1. The V segment lost 0 bases and the J segment 1 base; nucleotides outside the gene matches: 4. The CDR3 is made up of 16 amino acids. CDR1 is SGHRS, CDR2 YFSETQ, per germline. CDR3: CASSLVVRGSYNEQFF. In DNA, the CDR3 is TGCGCCAGCAGCTTGGTGGTCAGGGGGTCCTACAATGAGCAGTTCTTC.

There are a few counts of this clonotype. V gene TRBV29-1 combines with J gene TRBJ1-2; D remains ambiguous. The CDR3 is 13 amino acids. V was clipped by 1 base and J by 8 bases, with 14 bases between them. From germline, CDR1 is SQVTM and CDR2 ANQGSEA. In DNA form, the CDR3 reads TGCAGCGTTGAAGGGAGAACCTATGGGGGCTACACCTTC. This codes for CSVEGRTYGGYTF. Complete variable domain (other parts from reference TRBV29-1 and TRBJ1-2): SAVISQKPSRDICQRGTSLTIQCQVDSQVTMMFWYRQQPGQSLTLIATANQGSEATYESGFVIDKFPISRPNLTFSTLTVSNMSPEDSSIYLCSVEGRTYGGYTFGSGTRLTVV.

This clonotype was seen only a few times. The V gene is TRBV21-1, the J gene TRBJ2-7. TRBV21-1 is a known pseudogene. The CDR3 has 15 amino acids. DNA of the CDR3: TGTGCCAGCAGCAAAGGGATTTTTAGCTCCTACGAGCAGTACTTC. It encodes CASSKGIFSSYEQYF.

This clonotype has more than one count but fewer than ten. V is TRBV3-1 and J is TRBJ2-3; no definite D call. Trimming cost V 1 base and J 10 bases, with 9 bases left between them. Germline values: CDR1 LGHDT, CDR2 YNNKEL (reference sequence). CDR3 length: 12 residues. CDR3 sequence (DNA): TGTGCCAGCAGCCAAGGTTCCGAGTCGCAGTATTTT. Protein: CASSQGSESQYF.

This clonotype has just a few counts. J is TRBJ2-1 and V is TRBV2; TRBD2 might be the D (5 bases). Germline loops: CDR1 SNHLY, CDR2 FYNNEI. The CDR3 is made up of 10 amino acids. V lost 7 bases and J lost 8, with 6 bases in between. In DNA form, the CDR3 reads TGTGCCAGCATGCGGGATGAGCAGTTCTTC. This codes for CASMRDEQFF.

This clonotype occurred many times. The V and J genes are TRBV10-2 and TRBJ1-4; possible D gene TRBD1, 6 bases. The germline V gene has CDR1 WSHSY and CDR2 SAAADI. This CDR3 spans 14 amino acids. V was cut by 6 bases and J by 3 bases, with 11 bases left in between. Here the CDR3 reads CASRKGDSNEKLFF. The CDR3, as DNA: TGCGCCAGCAGGAAGGGGGATTCTAATGAAAAACTGTTTTTT.

A single count supports this clonotype. The chain recombines TRBV7-2 with TRBJ1-3; a possible D gene is TRBD1 (6 bases). This CDR3 has 14 amino acids. Trimming pared 3 bases from V and 4 bases from J, leaving 10 bases between. Germline values: CDR1 SGHTA, CDR2 FQGNSA. CDR3 region: CASSFWGLGNTIYF. CDR3 DNA: TGTGCCAGCAGCTTTTGGGGGCTCGGAAACACCATATATTTT. Full variable domain (rest looked up from reference TRBV7-2 and TRBJ1-3): GAGVSQSPSNKVTEKGKDVELRCDPISGHTALYWYRQSLGQGLEFLIYFQGNSAPDKSGLPSDRFSAERTGGSVSTLTIQRTQQEDSAVYLCASSFWGLGNTIYFGEGSWLTVV.

The gene calls are TRBV11-3 and TRBJ1-1; D is perhaps TRBD1 (5 bases). Germline V gives CDR1 SGHNT, CDR2 YENEEA. With 2 bases removed from V and 1 base from J, the gap between germline ends came to 8 bases. The CDR3 is 14 amino acids. CDR3 protein: CASSLSGQNTEAFF. The CDR3 DNA follows: TGTGCCAGCAGCTTATCTGGACAGAACACTGAAGCTTTCTTT.

Written as DNA, the CDR3 is TGCAGTGCTTCGACTAGCGGGGGGGATGTTGGGACCCAGTACTTC. Translated: CSASTSGGDVGTQYF. V and J are TRBV20-1 and TRBJ2-5; the match to TRBD2 covers 14 bases. Germline CDR1 is DFQATT and CDR2 is SNEGSKA (reference sequence). The CDR3 spans 15 residues. The trim removed 5 bases at V and 7 bases at J, leaving 9 bases unmatched.

This clonotype was counted many times. V is TRBV7-3 and J is TRBJ2-3, with 9 bases matching TRBD2. Trimming took 1 base from V and 1 from J; bases not matched to a gene: 6. Germline lookup yields CDR1 SGHTA and CDR2 FQGTGA. This CDR3 contains 17 residues. This chain's CDR3 is CASSLIPSGVRTDTQYF. CDR3 sequence (DNA): TGTGCCAGCAGCTTAATACCTAGCGGGGTTCGCACAGATACGCAGTATTTT.

This clonotype turned up a few times. The CDR3 reads CASSFWKGFPNSPLHF. The CDR3 DNA reads TGTGCCAGCAGCTTTTGGAAGGGATTCCCTAATTCACCCCTCCACTTT. This chain connects TRBV12-1 to TRBJ1-6. TRBV12-1 is labeled a pseudogene. The CDR3 totals 16 residues.

This chain links TRBV5-1 with TRBJ1-2; TRBD1 agrees at 7 bases. CDR1 is SGHRS, CDR2 YFSETQ, per germline. V was pared by 9 bases and J by 2 bases, with 16 bases of the junction left unmatched. The length of the CDR3 is 16 residues. This CDR3 reads CANHTLIHRGNYGYTF. Written as DNA, the CDR3 is TGCGCCAACCACACCCTCATACACAGGGGAAACTATGGCTACACCTTC.

The rearrangement joins TRBV30 to TRBJ2-3; no firm D call. The V end was cut by 5 bases, the J end by 0 bases, with 12 bases between. The germline CDR1 and CDR2 sequences are GTSNPN and SVGIG (reference sequence). This CDR3 has 14 amino acids. The CDR3 reads CAWEARISTDTQYF. The CDR3 DNA follows: TGTGCCTGGGAAGCACGAATAAGCACAGATACGCAGTATTTT.

This clonotype was recorded only once. This chain links TRBV7-6 with TRBJ2-1; D call uncertain. Trimming left V 4 bases short and J 3 bases short, with 16 bases between. The CDR3 has 16 amino acids. The germline V gene has CDR1 SGHVS and CDR2 FNYEAQ. For the CDR3, the DNA is TGTGCCAGCAGCTCCCTCTTTTGGACGGACTACAATGAGCAGTTCTTC. It is translated as CASSSLFWTDYNEQFF.

The chain recombines TRBV5-6 with TRBJ2-4; D uncertain. The germline CDR1 and CDR2 sequences are SGHDT and YYEEEE. The CDR3 is 14 amino acids. Trimming took 2 bases from V and 5 from J, leaving 11 bases between them. The CDR3 spells CASSFGPTENIQYF. The CDR3 coding sequence is TGTGCCAGCAGCTTCGGACCGACCGAAAACATTCAGTACTTC.

This chain joins TRBV7-9 and TRBJ1-6, with D uncertain. The CDR3 is 12 residues long. Trimming cost V 5 bases and J 10 bases, with 9 bases left between them. Germline CDR1 reads SEHNR; CDR2 reads FQNEAQ (reference sequence). The CDR3 here is CASSRASSPLHF. Written as DNA, the CDR3 is TGTGCCAGCAGCCGGGCCAGCTCACCCCTCCACTTT. Variable domain in full (rest from reference TRBV7-9 and TRBJ1-6): DTGVSQNPRHKITKRGQNVTFRCDPISEHNRLYWYRQTLGQGPEFLTYFQNEAQLEKSRLLSDRFSAERPKGSFSTLEIQRTEQGDSAMYLCASSRASSPLHFGNGTRLTVT.

The chain links TRBV5-4 to TRBJ2-3; 10 bases agree with TRBD2. The CDR3 is 14 residues long. From germline, CDR1 is SGHNT and CDR2 YYREEE (reference sequence). The trim removed 4 bases at V and 7 bases at J, leaving 6 bases unmatched. The CDR3 DNA reads as TGTGCCAGCAGCCAGGGACTAGCGCGGAATACGCAGTATTTT. Translation gives CASSQGLARNTQYF.

In DNA, the CDR3 is TGTGCCAGCCAATACACGTACAATGAGCAGTTCTTC. Translated: CASQYTYNEQFF. This chain uses TRBV6-2 or TRBV6-3 with TRBJ2-1; D remains unclear. The CDR3 loop spans 12 amino acids. The ends were cut back, 8 bases at V and 4 bases at J, with 9 bases in the middle. CDR1 is MNHEY, CDR2 SVGEGT, per germline.